These T cell receptor beta chains were read from a single sample in a study of blood T cell repertoires in COVID-19. The method was immunoSEQ multiplex PCR; TCRdb's version includes in-frame clones alone and lacks a portion of them. The sample yields roughly 200,000 clones, roughly 88% seen once. The specimen was PBMCs or T cells enriched from blood (not recorded which). The source of these receptors is a man in his forties with acute COVID-19. CDR3s include the opening cysteine and the closing phenylalanine or tryptophan. Each record gives: CDR3 DNA, CDR3 protein, D gene, V gene, J gene, clone size. A D gene is named only where the DNA matches it firmly. Where a row states a size, it is once, few, many or the class of an expanded clone; other rows omit it.

TGTGCCAGCAGCTTTGGCAGGGGGGAAAGTCAGCCCCAGCATTTT	CASSFGRGESQPQHF	TRBD1	TRBV5-6	TRBJ1-5	few
TGTGCCAGCAGATGGGGACAGGATCAGCCCCAGCATTTT	CASRWGQDQPQHF	TRBD1	TRBV2	TRBJ1-5	once
TGTGCCAGCAGGTACTCAGGGTCTGAAGCTTTCTTT	CASRYSGSEAFF	-	TRBV28	TRBJ1-1	-
TGTGCCAGCAGCCATGGGGGGGAACTGTTTTTT	CASSHGGELFF	-	TRBV3-1/TRBV3-2	TRBJ1-4	-
TGTGCCAGCAGCCAGTTGCGGGCTAGCTCAGGCACAGATACGCAGTATTTT	CASSQLRASSGTDTQYF	-	TRBV4-2	TRBJ2-3	many
TGTGCCAGCAGCTTTGCGGGGGAACGTTCACCCCTCCACTTT	CASSFAGERSPLHF	-	TRBV7-9	TRBJ1-6	-
TGTGCCAGCAGCCGCTATAACAGGGAGGGCTACGAGCAGTACTTC	CASSRYNREGYEQYF	-	TRBV7-2	TRBJ2-7	-
TGTGCCAGCAGCCCAATAGCGGGCGGGGAGCTGTTTTTT	CASSPIAGGELFF	TRBD2	TRBV5-4	TRBJ2-2	-
TGCGCCAGCAGCCGGACTGGCGGCTACAATGAGCAGTTCTTC	CASSRTGGYNEQFF	-	TRBV5-1	TRBJ2-1	-
TGTGCCAGCAGTACCTACAGGGGGACCTCTGGGGCCAACGTCCTGACTTTC	CASSTYRGTSGANVLTF	TRBD1	TRBV27	TRBJ2-6	-
TGCGCCAGCAGCCCGGAGGGGCCAGGTCTCGGAAACACCATATATTTT	CASSPEGPGLGNTIYF	-	TRBV5-1	TRBJ1-3	-
TGTGCCAGCAAGGCAGGTTTCGAGCAGTACTTC	CASKAGFEQYF	-	TRBV6-5	TRBJ2-7	-
TGTGCCAGCAGTTTACAGGGGTACACTGAAGCTTTCTTT	CASSLQGYTEAFF	-	TRBV12-3/TRBV12-4	TRBJ1-1	once
TGTGCCAGCAGACGACTAGCGGGTGACAATGAGCAGTTCTTC	CASRRLAGDNEQFF	TRBD2	TRBV6-6	TRBJ2-1	-
TGTGCCAGCAGCAGAAACAGGGGGCGAACCGGGGAGCTGTTTTTT	CASSRNRGRTGELFF	TRBD1	TRBV7-2	TRBJ2-2	-
TGTGCCAGCAGTAGCGACTACAATGAGCAGTTCTTC	CASSSDYNEQFF	-	TRBV6-4	TRBJ2-1	-
TGTGCCACCCGCGGACTAGCCCCCACAGATACGCAGTATTTT	CATRGLAPTDTQYF	TRBD2	TRBV2	TRBJ2-3	once
TGTGCCAGCAGCTTAAGCCGGGGGGCAGGGCAGGGTAATGAAAAACTGTTTTTT	CASSLSRGAGQGNEKLFF	-	TRBV7-9	TRBJ1-4	-
TGTGCCAGCACCCTCGACAGCTCATACGAGCAGTACTTC	CASTLDSSYEQYF	-	TRBV12-3/TRBV12-4	TRBJ2-7	-
TGTGCCAACGAAAACGGGACTTCCTACGAGCAGTACTTC	CANENGTSYEQYF	-	TRBV19	TRBJ2-7	-
TGTGCCTGGAGTGTAAGCCGGTCCGGGCAGTTCTTC	CAWSVSRSGQFF	-	TRBV30	TRBJ2-1	-
TGTGCCACCTACACTATCGGGAGAAGTAATGAGCAGTTCTTC	CATYTIGRSNEQFF	-	TRBV6-5	TRBJ2-1	-
TGTGCCAGCAGCGAAGTAGGAGGTCGCACCGGGGAGCTGTTTTTT	CASSEVGGRTGELFF	-	TRBV6-4	TRBJ2-2	-
TGTGCCAGCAGCTTATTAGGGACAGGGGTGAACACTGAAGCTTTCTTT	CASSLLGTGVNTEAFF	TRBD1	TRBV5-4	TRBJ1-1	-
TGTGCCAGCAGCTCGGGAGGGCTGAGAATTAATGAAAAACTGTTTTTT	CASSSGGLRINEKLFF	-	TRBV5-8	TRBJ1-4	-
TGTGCCACCAGTGGAGGGGGGAACACTGAAGCTTTCTTT	CATSGGGNTEAFF	-	TRBV24-1	TRBJ1-1	few
TGTGCCAGCAGCTTAAACAGGCAAGAGACCCAGTACTTC	CASSLNRQETQYF	-	TRBV11-1	TRBJ2-5	-
TGTGCCAGCAGCTTGGACTCACTAGCGGGAGCAAACGGGGAGCTGTTTTTT	CASSLDSLAGANGELFF	TRBD2	TRBV5-6	TRBJ2-2	-
TGTGCCAGCAGTTCCTTCCTTTACGAGCAGTACTTC	CASSSFLYEQYF	-	TRBV28	TRBJ2-7	-
TGTGCCAGCAGCCGGGTCCGAGAAATCTCCTCTGGAAACACCATATATTTT	CASSRVREISSGNTIYF	-	TRBV5-5	TRBJ1-3	-
TGTGCCAGCAGCTTGCCGGACATACCTGAAGCTTTCTTT	CASSLPDIPEAFF	-	TRBV5-6	TRBJ1-1	-
TGTGCCAGCAACAGGGAGGGTTGGCAGCCCCAGCATTTT	CASNREGWQPQHF	-	TRBV28	TRBJ1-5	-
TGCGCCAGCAGCCAGCGGGGACAGCCCTCCTACGAGCAGTACTTC	CASSQRGQPSYEQYF	-	TRBV4-1	TRBJ2-7	-
TGTGCCAGCAGACCGGGGAGCCCTAACTATGGCTACACCTTC	CASRPGSPNYGYTF	-	TRBV28	TRBJ1-2	-
TGTGCCAGCAGCAGTGGGATTGGGACCGGGAGTGAAAAACTGTTTTTT	CASSSGIGTGSEKLFF	-	TRBV9	TRBJ1-4	few
TGTGCCTCCACCCTCGGACTAGCGGAAAGGAATGAGCAGTTCTTC	CASTLGLAERNEQFF	TRBD2	TRBV30	TRBJ2-1	-
TGTGCCAGCAGTGCCGCGACTAGCGGTAGCACAGATACGCAGTATTTT	CASSAATSGSTDTQYF	TRBD2	TRBV28	TRBJ2-3	-